This T cell receptor beta chain comes out of a study of T cell responses to AZD1222 COVID-19 vaccine. With regard to this clone: The antigen is unknown.

TCRdb's copy holds only in-frame clones and misses some; the assay was immunoSEQ multiplex PCR. The sample includes 130,000 or so clones, 85% to 95% of them seen just once. Study-level findings and limits: No repertoire was sampled before or during the peak T cell response, only after it. Spike-specific TCR breadth and depth went up after people got two AZD1222 doses. Just a handful of people given AZD1222 tested seropositive at baseline.

This specimen consisted of peripheral blood, obtained on day 0 of MenACWY control vaccination. The sequence came from an adult in good health.

CDR3 sequence reads: CASRRGRVDTEAFF. As DNA, the CDR3 is TGTGCCAGCAGACGGGGCAGGGTGGACACTGAAGCTTTCTTT. The chain is built from TRBV27 and TRBJ1-1, with a possible D match to TRBD1 (5 bases). The length of the CDR3 is 14 residues. Per germline, CDR1 MNHEY and CDR2 SMNVEV (reference sequence). V lost 6 bases and J lost 3, with 14 bases in between.